Shown below are 27 T cell receptor beta chains from a single sample sequenced in a study of molecular identifiers for immune sequencing clone quantification. TCRdb used MiXCR to reprocess the PCR reads, holding one entry per CDR3 protein. The sample has more than 300,000 distinct CDR3 sequences; around 21% are singletons. Sequencing was performed on naive CD8+ T cells from blood, with Jurkat cell RNA spiked in. Subset in this sample: FACS-sorted CD8+CD4-CCR7+CD45RA+ naive T cells. These receptors came from a human donor in good health. Some libraries in this study had Jurkat cell RNA spiked in.

This chain connects TRBV27 to TRBJ1-5; D gene ambiguous. The CDR3 loop spans 14 amino acids. Trimming left V 3 bases short and J 4 bases short, with 10 bases between. CDR1 is MNHEY, CDR2 SMNVEV, per germline (reference sequence). The CDR3 bases are TGTGCCAGCAGTTTTGCAGGAGAGAATCAGCCCCAGCATTTT. This encodes CASSFAGENQPQHF.

Note on this clonotype: This may arise from a read error, as a much more abundant clone is one base away. This CDR3 is missing its conserved last phenylalanine or tryptophan, likely due to a read error. The chain couples TRBV27 to TRBJ2-3; weak D call: TRBD1 (5 bases). V dropped 5 bases and J dropped 4 bases, with 19 bases sitting between them. Germline V gene data show CDR1 as MNHEY and CDR2 as SMNVEV (reference sequence). CDR3 size: 16 residues. Here the CDR3 DNA reads TGTGCCAGCAGTCCCAACGGACATCCGGCATCAGATACGCAGTATCTT. Its translation: CASSPNGHPASDTQYL.

The genes are TRBV4-3 and TRBJ2-3; D unresolved. The germline V gene encodes CDR1 LGHNA and CDR2 YSLEER. Trimming removed 1 base at V and 2 bases at J, with 10 bases between. This CDR3 region has 15 residues. CDR3 nucleotides: TGCGCCAGCAGCCAAGGGGCACAGTTCACAGATACGCAGTATTTT. This sequence encodes CASSQGAQFTDTQYF.

On this clonotype itself: A read error may explain this, as a much larger clone is one base away. This chain links TRBV6-5 with TRBJ1-4, with D perhaps TRBD1 (5 bases). The germline V gene has CDR1 MNHEY and CDR2 SVGAGI. CDR3 length equals 16 residues. Trimming took off 2 bases at V and 10 bases at J, with 20 bases between the two ends. This chain's CDR3 is CASSYDPDGPRGKLFF. The CDR3 region has the DNA TGTGCCAGCAGTTACGATCCGGACGGACCGAGGGGAAAACTGTTTTTT.

The rearrangement uses TRBV20-1 and TRBJ2-1; D may match TRBD1 or TRBD2 (5 bases each). Per the germline V gene, CDR1 is DFQATT and CDR2 is SNEGSKA (reference sequence). This CDR3 spans 15 amino acids. Trimming took 7 bases from V and 8 from J, leaving 24 bases between them. CDR3 sequence reads: CSVMTVNWSGDEQFF. The CDR3 DNA reads as TGCAGTGTTATGACAGTAAATTGGTCCGGGGATGAGCAGTTCTTC.

This rearrangement joins TRBV14 to TRBJ2-1, with 10 bases lining up with TRBD1. The germline V gene encodes CDR1 SGHDN and CDR2 FVKESK. CDR3 length: 17 amino acids. V lost 3 bases to trimming and J lost 7 bases; unmatched junction nucleotides: 12. The CDR3 spells CASSHDVRDRGHNEQFF. The CDR3 DNA follows: TGTGCCAGCAGCCACGACGTGAGGGACAGGGGTCATAATGAGCAGTTCTTC.

This clonotype was observed a few times. V and J are TRBV24-1 and TRBJ2-1; tentatively, D is TRBD1 or TRBD2 (6 bases each). This CDR3 has 14 amino acids. Per the germline V gene, CDR1 is KGHDR and CDR2 is SFDVKD. V was cut by 9 bases and J by 2 bases, with 13 bases left in between. The CDR3: CATAGGTTYNEQFF. In DNA, the CDR3 is TGTGCCACCGCCGGCGGGACAACCTACAATGAGCAGTTCTTC.

The chain carries TRBV18 and TRBJ2-7; 10 positions agree with TRBD1. The germline CDR1 and CDR2 sequences are KGHSH and LQKENI. CDR3 length: 16 residues. The ends lost 3 bases at V and 4 bases at J; junction bases unmatched: 9. The CDR3 here is CASSPSPGQGIYEQYF. The CDR3 DNA reads TGTGCCAGCTCACCTTCCCCGGGACAGGGGATTTACGAGCAGTACTTC.

This clonotype was picked up a small number of times. This sequence joins TRBV19 and TRBJ1-1; no firm D call. The V and J ends lost 7 bases and 1 base respectively, with 10 bases between them. The CDR3 runs to 13 residues. The V gene's germline CDR1 is LNHDA and CDR2 SQIVND (reference sequence). CDR3 bases: TGTGCCAGTAACCTCGGCTCGAACACTGAAGCTTTCTTT. Translating gives CASNLGSNTEAFF.

This clonotype was seen more than once but under ten times. The chain combines TRBV4-3 with TRBJ2-3; D not resolved. The CDR3 consists of 13 residues. CDR1 LGHNA and CDR2 YSLEER come from the germline V gene. V was clipped by 3 bases and J by 1 base, with 5 bases between them. The CDR3 DNA is TGCGCCAGCAGCCAGACTCGCACAGATACGCAGTATTTT. It yields the protein CASSQTRTDTQYF.

This clonotype was picked up a small number of times. The chain uses TRBV27 and TRBJ2-3; D unresolved. Trimming cost V 5 bases and J 0 bases, with 12 bases left between them. Germline V gene sequence: CDR1 MNHEY, CDR2 SMNVEV (reference sequence). The CDR3 has 15 amino acids. The CDR3 sequence: CASSPLISSTDTQYF. The CDR3 coding sequence is TGTGCCAGCAGTCCGTTAATCTCTAGCACAGATACGCAGTATTTT.

This clonotype was found many times. The rearrangement uses TRBV28 and TRBJ1-1, with D tentatively TRBD1 (6 bases). V dropped 5 bases and J dropped 5 bases, with 15 bases sitting between them. This CDR3 has 14 residues. CDR1 and CDR2 from the germline V gene are MDHEN and SYDVKM. In DNA, the CDR3 is TGTGCCAGCAGTACCTACAGGGTTGGGACTGAAGCTTTCTTT. Translating gives CASSTYRVGTEAFF.

This clonotype was counted many times. The junction departs from germline at one end; a sequencing error may be responsible. The chain links TRBV7-7 to TRBJ2-2; tentatively, D is TRBD2 (6 bases). The germline CDR1 and CDR2 sequences are SSHAT and FNYEAQ (reference sequence). This CDR3 region has 14 residues. This CDR3 is CASSRDLHTGELFF. The CDR3 nucleotides read TGTGCTAGCAGTCGGGACTTACACACCGGGGAGCTGTTTTTT.

This clonotype occurred many times. The chain uses TRBV7-6 and TRBJ2-7; 10 nucleotides match TRBD2. Trimming cost V 6 bases and J 2 bases; bases outside gene matches: 7. Germline CDR1 reads SGHVS; CDR2 reads FNYEAQ. The CDR3 is 15 residues long. The CDR3 spells CASSPGLASTYEQYF. CDR3 DNA sequence: TGTGCCAGCAGTCCGGGACTAGCGAGTACCTACGAGCAGTACTTC.

Ten or more counts support this clonotype. The chain uses TRBV28 and TRBJ1-5, with D unclear. The germline gives CDR1 MDHEN, CDR2 SYDVKM. Trimming shortened V by 5 bases and J by 7 bases, and 18 bases separated the two germline ends. The CDR3 has 15 amino acids. The CDR3 DNA is TGTGCCAGCAGTCCCAGAGCCACAGTGCGACAGCCCCAGCATTTT. Translating it yields CASSPRATVRQPQHF.

Of note for this clonotype: The junction departs from the called germline gene at one end, perhaps through a read error. The CDR3 bases are TGTGCCAGCAGCTTAGATGTTGAGTTAGGGGGCCCTGAAGCTCTCTTT. Encoded protein: CASSLDVELGGPEALF. This chain connects TRBV7-9 to TRBJ1-1; 7 nucleotides line up with TRBD1. Germline V gene lookup returns CDR1 SEHNR and CDR2 FQNEAQ (reference sequence). CDR3 length: 16 residues.

This clonotype occurred many times. J is TRBJ1-1 and V is TRBV29-1, with D uncertain. The germline V gene has CDR1 SQVTM and CDR2 ANQGSEA. Trimming removed 1 base from V and 4 bases from J, with 7 bases in between. The CDR3 loop spans 12 amino acids. The CDR3 is CSVEAGFTEAFF. In DNA, the CDR3 is TGCAGCGTTGAAGCGGGGTTCACTGAAGCTTTCTTT. The variable domain in full, completed from reference TRBV29-1 and TRBJ1-1, reads SAVISQKPSRDICQRGTSLTIQCQVDSQVTMMFWYRQQPGQSLTLIATANQGSEATYESGFVIDKFPISRPNLTFSTLTVSNMSPEDSSIYLCSVEAGFTEAFFGQGTRLTVV.

This clonotype was counted many times. The J gene is TRBJ2-3, the V gene TRBV9; no firm D call. V lost 0 bases, J lost 2 bases, and 4 bases lay in between. Looked up from germline, CDR1 is SGDLS and CDR2 is YYNGEE. This CDR3 has 13 residues. CDR3 sequence reads: CASSVAYTDTQYF. DNA of the CDR3: TGTGCCAGCAGCGTAGCATACACAGATACGCAGTATTTT.

This clonotype was seen at least ten times. The CDR3 DNA reads TGTGCCAGCAGCTTAGATTCTGGCCTCAACCCCAATGGCTACACCTTC. Translating gives CASSLDSGLNPNGYTF. The J gene is TRBJ1-2, the V gene TRBV7-9, with D unclear. CDR3 length: 16 residues. V lost 1 base to trimming and J lost 6 bases, with 18 bases between them. From germline, CDR1 is SEHNR and CDR2 FQNEAQ (reference sequence).

With regard to this clonotype: A much larger clone lies one base from this, so it may be a read error. V is TRBV7-2 and J is TRBJ1-1, with a tentative D call TRBD1 (6 bases). Trimming stripped 4 bases from V and 3 bases from J, with 18 bases between. Germline V gene data show CDR1 as SGHTA and CDR2 as FQGNSA. The CDR3 covers 16 residues. As DNA, the CDR3 is TGTGCCAGCAGCTCCCCCGGGGGGGGCTGGGACACTGAAGCTTTCTTT. Protein sequence: CASSSPGGGWDTEAFF.

The chain is built from TRBV5-6 and TRBJ1-4, with no clear D. Germline lookup yields CDR1 SGHDT and CDR2 YYEEEE. CDR3 length: 15 amino acids. V was pared by 4 bases and J by 7 bases, with 17 bases between. CDR3 loop: CASSPQGGVGEKLFF. CDR3 in DNA: TGTGCCAGCAGCCCCCAAGGTGGGGTCGGTGAAAAACTGTTTTTT.

In the case of this clonotype: Just one base apart from a much larger clone, this may be a read error. The V gene is TRBV12-3 or TRBV12-4, the J gene TRBJ2-1; D not certain. The CDR3 is 13 residues long. The CDR3 coding sequence is TGTGCCGGCAGTTTAGTACAGAGCAATGAGCAGTTCTTC. This encodes CAGSLVQSNEQFF.

The rearrangement links TRBV3-1 to TRBJ2-7, with D tentatively TRBD1 (5 bases). V was shortened by 1 base and J by 3 bases, with 10 bases between the two germline ends. CDR1 and CDR2 from the germline V gene are LGHDT and YNNKEL (reference sequence). This CDR3 is 14 amino acids long. CDR3 sequence: CASSQVQGGYEQYF. CDR3 DNA: TGTGCCAGCAGCCAAGTGCAGGGTGGCTACGAGCAGTACTTC.

CDR3 sequence (DNA): TGTGCCAGCAGCCGCCCCGACACCGGGACAGGTACAGAGACCCAGTACTTC. It translates to CASSRPDTGTGTETQYF. The chain has TRBV7-9 and TRBJ2-5; 8 bases map to TRBD1. The V gene's germline CDR1 is SEHNR and CDR2 FQNEAQ (reference sequence). After removal of 5 bases from V and 4 bases from J, the junction contained 15 bases not matched to a gene. This CDR3 has 17 amino acids.

The CDR3 here is CASSDRGSYEQYF. The DNA for the CDR3 is TGTGCCAGCAGTGACAGGGGTTCCTACGAGCAGTACTTC. The chain carries TRBV27 and TRBJ2-7; TRBD1 matches 8 bases. Germline-derived CDR1 and CDR2 are MNHEY and SMNVEV (reference sequence). V was clipped by 5 bases and J by 1 base; unmatched bases: 1. This CDR3 has 13 amino acids.

Points on this clonotype: A much larger clone is a single base away; this may be a read error. This chain connects TRBV7-2 to TRBJ2-5, with a tentative D call TRBD2 (6 bases). Per germline, CDR1 SGHTA and CDR2 FQGNSA. The CDR3 consists of 16 residues. The CDR3 DNA reads TGTGTCAGCAGCTTATACGCTAGCGCAATCCAAGAGACCCAGTACTTC. It is translated as CVSSLYASAIQETQYF.

This clonotype has ten or more counts. The CDR3 region has the DNA TGCAGTGCTAGTAAACAGGGCACTGAAGCTTTCTTT. Protein: CSASKQGTEAFF. The rearrangement links TRBV20-1 to TRBJ1-1; TRBD1 is a possible D gene (6 bases). Trimming stripped 3 bases from V and 4 bases from J, with 9 bases between. The CDR3 runs 12 residues. Germline V gene lookup returns CDR1 DFQATT and CDR2 SNEGSKA (reference sequence).